What follows are 3 T cell receptor beta chains derived from one specimen sequenced in a study of OX40 agonist ivuxolimab in advanced cancers. Generated by immunoSEQ multiplex PCR, the TCRdb table keeps only in-frame clones and is missing some. The sample has 25,000 to 35,000 clones; around 85% are singletons. Source: CD4+ or CD8+ T cells sorted from blood, taken in a trial of the OX40 agonist ivuxolimab. These receptors all stem from an adult with an advanced solid tumor such as melanoma, head and neck, liver or kidney cancer.

This chain joins TRBV5-4 and TRBJ1-1; D gene uncertain. V was trimmed by 1 base and J by 0 bases, leaving 7 bases between them. Germline V gene lookup returns CDR1 SGHNT and CDR2 YYREEE (reference sequence). The CDR3 spans 14 residues. Here the CDR3 reads CASSLLGMNTEAFF. DNA for the CDR3: TGTGCCAGCAGCTTGCTAGGGATGAACACTGAAGCTTTCTTT.

The table lists this clone with a count of one. V is TRBV27 and J is TRBJ2-3, with TRBD2 identical over 9 bases. The length of the CDR3 is 14 residues. The V and J ends lost 8 bases and 5 bases, in that order; junction bases with no gene match: 8. Germline loops: CDR1 MNHEY, CDR2 SMNVEV (reference sequence). The CDR3 protein is CASVAGGPEDTQYF. CDR3 coding DNA: TGTGCCAGCGTGGCGGGAGGGCCCGAAGATACGCAGTATTTT.

The chain uses TRBV7-4 and TRBJ1-1; D is unclear. There are 11 residues in the CDR3. Germline V gene lookup returns CDR1 SGHVT and CDR2 SQSDAQ. The germline V and J ends were trimmed by 1 base and 6 bases, with 3 bases remaining between them. CDR3 DNA: TGTGCCAGCAGCTTAGAGCCTGAAGCTTTCTTT. Translating it yields CASSLEPEAFF.